The 3 T cell receptor beta chains listed next were all sequenced from one sample in a study of blood T cell repertoires in COVID-19. Profiled with immunoSEQ multiplex PCR; TCRdb holds only in-frame clones, not every one. The table has 140,000 or so clones, 70% to 80% seen once. The sample consisted of peripheral blood. These receptor sequences come from a man in his fifties with acute or convalescent COVID-19.

The chain couples TRBV3-1 (or the pseudogene TRBV3-2) to TRBJ2-7; 10 nucleotides align to TRBD2. The V gene end was trimmed by 0 bases and the J gene end by 6 bases; junction bases not matched to a gene: 17. Germline assignment: CDR1 LGHDT and CDR2 YNNKEL (reference sequence). This CDR3 region has 19 residues. This CDR3 reads CASSQESTLAGVGYSEQYF. CDR3 nucleotides: TGTGCCAGCAGCCAAGAATCGACTCTAGCGGGGGTTGGTTACTCCGAGCAGTACTTC.

The chain uses TRBV7-2 and TRBJ1-4; unclear D gene. Deletions cut 5 bases from V and 5 bases from J, with 15 bases between. Germline CDR1 reads SGHTA; CDR2 reads FQGNSA. The CDR3 is made up of 15 amino acids. The CDR3 region has the DNA TGTGCCAGCAGCCCAACCTTGGGAGGGAATGAAAAACTGTTTTTT. Residues: CASSPTLGGNEKLFF.

This clone was picked up one time. J is TRBJ2-1 and V is TRBV5-1, with 10 bases lining up with TRBD2. The germline gives CDR1 SGHRS, CDR2 YFSETQ. V trimming: 4 bases; J trimming: 9 bases; junction bases outside the gene matches: 13. The CDR3 loop spans 16 amino acids. CDR3 DNA: TGCGCCAGCAGCGCTTCACTAGCGGGGCTGGGGCGTGAGCAGTTCTTC. It encodes CASSASLAGLGREQFF.